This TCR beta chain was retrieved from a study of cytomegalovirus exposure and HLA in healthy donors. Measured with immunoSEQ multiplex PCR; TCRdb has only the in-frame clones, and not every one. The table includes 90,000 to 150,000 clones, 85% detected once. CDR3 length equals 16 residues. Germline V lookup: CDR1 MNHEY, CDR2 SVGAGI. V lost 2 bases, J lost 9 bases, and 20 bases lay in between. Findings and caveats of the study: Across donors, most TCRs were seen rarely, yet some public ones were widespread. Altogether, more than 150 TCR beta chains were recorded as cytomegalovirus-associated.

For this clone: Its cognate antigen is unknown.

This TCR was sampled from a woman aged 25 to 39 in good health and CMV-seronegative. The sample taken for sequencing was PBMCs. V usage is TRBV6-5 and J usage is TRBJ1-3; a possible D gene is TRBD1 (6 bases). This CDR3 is CASSYGGRGGVGTIYF. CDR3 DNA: TGTGCCAGCAGTTACGGGGGCCGGGGGGGTGTCGGCACCATATATTTT.